This entry is about one T cell receptor beta chain. The sample comes from a study of OX40 agonist ivuxolimab in advanced cancers. Study overall: Of the participants, approximately 40% had some prior anti-PD-1, anti-PD-L1 or anti-CTLA-4 therapy, which was allowed.

Profiling relied on immunoSEQ multiplex PCR, and the TCRdb table lists in-frame clones only, not all of them. The sample lists about 22,000 clones, 75% to 90% seen once, with roughly 25% in the top ten. Germline assignment: CDR1 MNHNY and CDR2 SVGAGI (reference sequence). The CDR3 spans 13 residues. V lost 0 bases and J lost 5, with 4 bases in between. The clonotype originates from an adult with an advanced solid tumor such as melanoma, head and neck, liver or kidney cancer. The genes are TRBV6-6 and TRBJ1-4; D unclear. The sample was CD4+ or CD8+ T cells sorted from blood, taken in a trial of the OX40 agonist ivuxolimab. This CDR3 is CASSYSNNEKLFF. Here the CDR3 DNA reads TGTGCCAGCAGTTACTCGAACAATGAAAAACTGTTTTTT.